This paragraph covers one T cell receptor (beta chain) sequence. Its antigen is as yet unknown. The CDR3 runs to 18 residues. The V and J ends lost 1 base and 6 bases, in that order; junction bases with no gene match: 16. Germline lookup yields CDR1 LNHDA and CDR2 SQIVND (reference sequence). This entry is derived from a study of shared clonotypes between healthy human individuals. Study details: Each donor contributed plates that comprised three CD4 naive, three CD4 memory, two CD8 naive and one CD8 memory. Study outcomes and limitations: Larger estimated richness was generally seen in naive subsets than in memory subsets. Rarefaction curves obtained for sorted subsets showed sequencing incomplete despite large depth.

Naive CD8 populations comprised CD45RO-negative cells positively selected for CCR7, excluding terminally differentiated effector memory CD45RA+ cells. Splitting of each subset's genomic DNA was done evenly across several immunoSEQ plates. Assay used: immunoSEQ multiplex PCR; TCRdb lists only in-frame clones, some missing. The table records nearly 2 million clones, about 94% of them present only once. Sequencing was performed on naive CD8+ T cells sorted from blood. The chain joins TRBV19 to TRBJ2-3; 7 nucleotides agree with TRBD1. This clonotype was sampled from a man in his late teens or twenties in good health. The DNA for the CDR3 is TGTGCCAGTAGTATAGGGGTGCGAGGGACAGACTCCTTGGATACGCAGTATTTT. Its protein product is CASSIGVRGTDSLDTQYF.